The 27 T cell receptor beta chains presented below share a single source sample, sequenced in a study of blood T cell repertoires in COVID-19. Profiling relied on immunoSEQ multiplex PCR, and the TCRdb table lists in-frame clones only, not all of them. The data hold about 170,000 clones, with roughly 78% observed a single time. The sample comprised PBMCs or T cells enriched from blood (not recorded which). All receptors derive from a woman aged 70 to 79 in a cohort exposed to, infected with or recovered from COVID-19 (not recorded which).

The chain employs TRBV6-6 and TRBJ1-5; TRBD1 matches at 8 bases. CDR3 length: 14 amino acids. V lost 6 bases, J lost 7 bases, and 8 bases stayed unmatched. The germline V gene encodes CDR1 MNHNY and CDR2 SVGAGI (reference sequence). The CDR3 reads CASSLNQGAQPQHF. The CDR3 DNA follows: TGTGCCAGCAGCCTTAACCAGGGGGCACAGCCCCAGCATTTT.

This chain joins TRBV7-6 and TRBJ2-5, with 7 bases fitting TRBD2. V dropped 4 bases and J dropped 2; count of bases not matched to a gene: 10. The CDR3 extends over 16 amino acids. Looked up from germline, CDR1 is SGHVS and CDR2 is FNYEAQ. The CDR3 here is CASSYLLPGGQETQYF. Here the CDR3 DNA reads TGTGCCAGCAGCTACCTCTTACCGGGAGGTCAAGAGACCCAGTACTTC.

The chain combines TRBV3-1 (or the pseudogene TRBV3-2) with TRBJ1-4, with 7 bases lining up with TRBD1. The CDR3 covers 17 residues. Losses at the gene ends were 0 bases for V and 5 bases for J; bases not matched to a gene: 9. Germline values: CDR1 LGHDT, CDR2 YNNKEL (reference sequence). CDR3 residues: CASSQDLWGQKNEKLFF. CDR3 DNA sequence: TGTGCCAGCAGCCAAGATTTATGGGGACAGAAGAATGAAAAACTGTTTTTT.

The CDR3: CASSRNQRTAPYEQYF. In nucleotides, the CDR3 is TGTGCCAGCAGCCGAAATCAACGGACAGCACCCTACGAGCAGTACTTC. The V gene is TRBV7-9, the J gene TRBJ2-7; tentatively, D is TRBD1 (6 bases). This CDR3 has 16 amino acids. Germline lookup yields CDR1 SEHNR and CDR2 FQNEAQ (reference sequence). The V gene lost 5 bases and the J gene lost 2 bases, with 19 bases spanning the gap. Full variable domain (outside the CDR3, taken from reference TRBV7-9 and TRBJ2-7): DTGVSQNPRHKITKRGQNVTFRCDPISEHNRLYWYRQTLGQGPEFLTYFQNEAQLEKSRLLSDRFSAERPKGSFSTLEIQRTEQGDSAMYLCASSRNQRTAPYEQYFGPGTRLTVT.

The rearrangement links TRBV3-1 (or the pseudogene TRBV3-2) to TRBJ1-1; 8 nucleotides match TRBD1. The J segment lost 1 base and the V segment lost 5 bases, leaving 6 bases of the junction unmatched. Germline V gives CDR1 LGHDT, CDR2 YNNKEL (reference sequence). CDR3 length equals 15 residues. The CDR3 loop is CASSSPTGGNTEAFF. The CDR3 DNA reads TGTGCCAGCAGCTCCCCCACAGGGGGGAACACTGAAGCTTTCTTT.

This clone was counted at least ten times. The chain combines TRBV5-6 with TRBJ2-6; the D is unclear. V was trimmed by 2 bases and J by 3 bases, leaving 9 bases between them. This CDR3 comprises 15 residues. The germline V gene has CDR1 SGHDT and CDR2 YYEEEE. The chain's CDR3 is CASSLRGDGANVLTF. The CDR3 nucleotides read TGTGCCAGCAGCTTACGTGGAGATGGGGCCAACGTCCTGACTTTC. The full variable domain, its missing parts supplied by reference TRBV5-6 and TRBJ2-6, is DAGVTQSPTHLIKTRGQQVTLRCSPKSGHDTVSWYQQALGQGPQFIFQYYEEEERQRGNFPDRFSGHQFPNYSSELNVNALLLGDSALYLCASSLRGDGANVLTFGAGSRLTVL.

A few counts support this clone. CDR3: CASSNDRIGLNYEQYF. As DNA, the CDR3 is TGTGCCAGCAGTAACGACAGGATTGGACTCAACTACGAGCAGTACTTC. This sequence joins TRBV6-4 and TRBJ2-7, with D perhaps TRBD1 (6 bases). Germline values: CDR1 MRHNA, CDR2 SNTAGT. The CDR3 has 16 amino acids. Trimming cost V 5 bases and J 3 bases, with 20 bases left between them.

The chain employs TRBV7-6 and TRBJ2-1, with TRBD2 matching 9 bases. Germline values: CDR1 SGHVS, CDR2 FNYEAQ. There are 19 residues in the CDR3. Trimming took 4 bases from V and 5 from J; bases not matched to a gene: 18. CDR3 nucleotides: TGTGCCAGCAGCTCGGCCGTCGGGACTAGCACTGTTAGGCACAATGAGCAGTTCTTC. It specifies CASSSAVGTSTVRHNEQFF.

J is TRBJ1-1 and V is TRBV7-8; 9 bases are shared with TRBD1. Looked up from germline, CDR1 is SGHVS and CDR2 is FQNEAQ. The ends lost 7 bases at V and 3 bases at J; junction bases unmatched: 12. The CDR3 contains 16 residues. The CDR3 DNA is TGTGCCAGCACCCCCGAGGGACAGGGAACATACACTGAAGCTTTCTTT. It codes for CASTPEGQGTYTEAFF.

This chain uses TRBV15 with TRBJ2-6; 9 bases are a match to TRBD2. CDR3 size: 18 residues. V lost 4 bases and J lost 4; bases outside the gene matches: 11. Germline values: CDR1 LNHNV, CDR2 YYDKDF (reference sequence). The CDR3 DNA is TGTGCCACCAGCACCCCGCGGGGGGGGAAAGCGGGGGCCAACGTCCTGACTTTC. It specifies CATSTPRGGKAGANVLTF.

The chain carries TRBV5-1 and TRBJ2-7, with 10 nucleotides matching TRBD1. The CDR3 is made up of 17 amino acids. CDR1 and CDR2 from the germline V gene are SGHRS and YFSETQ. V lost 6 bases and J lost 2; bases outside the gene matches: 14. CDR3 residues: CASNKGPGTGATYEQYF. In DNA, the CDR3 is TGCGCCAGCAATAAAGGGCCCGGGACAGGGGCCACCTACGAGCAGTACTTC.

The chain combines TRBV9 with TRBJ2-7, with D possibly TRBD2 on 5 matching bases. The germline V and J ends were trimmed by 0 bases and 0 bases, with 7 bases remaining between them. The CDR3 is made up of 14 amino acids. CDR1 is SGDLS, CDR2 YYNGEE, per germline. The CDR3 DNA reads TGTGCCAGCAGCGTAGGGCTAGCCTCCTACGAGCAGTACTTC. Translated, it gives CASSVGLASYEQYF.

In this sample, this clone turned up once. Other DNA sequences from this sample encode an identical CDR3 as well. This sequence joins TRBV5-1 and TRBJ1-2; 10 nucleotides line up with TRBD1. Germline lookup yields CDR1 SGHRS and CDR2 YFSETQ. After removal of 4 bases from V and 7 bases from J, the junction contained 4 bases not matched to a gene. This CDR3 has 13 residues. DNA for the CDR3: TGCGCCAGCAGCCGGGACAGGGGATCTGGCTACACCTTC. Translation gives CASSRDRGSGYTF.

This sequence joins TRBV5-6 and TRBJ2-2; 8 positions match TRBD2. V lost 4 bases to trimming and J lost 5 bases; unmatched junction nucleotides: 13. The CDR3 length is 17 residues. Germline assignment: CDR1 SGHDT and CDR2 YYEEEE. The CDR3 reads CASSPLGSGSSTGELFF. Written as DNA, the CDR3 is TGTGCCAGCAGCCCGTTGGGGAGCGGGAGTTCAACCGGGGAGCTGTTTTTT.

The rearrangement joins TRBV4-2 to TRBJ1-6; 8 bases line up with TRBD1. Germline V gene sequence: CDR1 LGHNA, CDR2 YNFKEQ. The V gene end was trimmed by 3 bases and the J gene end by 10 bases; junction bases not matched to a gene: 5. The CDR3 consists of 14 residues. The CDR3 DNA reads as TGTGCCAGCAGCCAGACCAGGGGGCAGTCACCCCTCCACTTT. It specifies CASSQTRGQSPLHF.

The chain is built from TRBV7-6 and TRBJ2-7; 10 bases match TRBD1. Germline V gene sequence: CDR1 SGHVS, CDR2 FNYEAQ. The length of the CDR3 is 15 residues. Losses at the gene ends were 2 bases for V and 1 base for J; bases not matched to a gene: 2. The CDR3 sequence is CASSLRQGASYEQYF. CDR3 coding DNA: TGTGCCAGCAGCTTACGACAGGGGGCTTCCTACGAGCAGTACTTC.

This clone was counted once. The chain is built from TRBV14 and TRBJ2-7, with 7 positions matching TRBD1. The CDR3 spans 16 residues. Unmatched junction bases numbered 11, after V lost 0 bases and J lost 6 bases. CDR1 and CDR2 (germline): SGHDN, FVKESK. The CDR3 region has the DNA TGTGCCAGCAGCCAAGATTTCGGGACAGCTCCACGCGAGCAGTACTTC. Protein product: CASSQDFGTAPREQYF. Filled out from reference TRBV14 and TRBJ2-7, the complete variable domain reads EAGVTQFPSHSVIEKGQTVTLRCDPISGHDNLYWYRRVMGKEIKFLLHFVKESKQDESGMPNNRFLAERTGGTYSTLKVQPAELEDSGVYFCASSQDFGTAPREQYFGPGTRLTVT.

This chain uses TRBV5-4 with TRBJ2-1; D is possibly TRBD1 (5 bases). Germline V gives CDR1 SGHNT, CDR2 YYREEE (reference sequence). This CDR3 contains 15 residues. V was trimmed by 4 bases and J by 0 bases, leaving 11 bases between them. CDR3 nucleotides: TGTGCCAGCAGCCCCCATGGGGCCTCCTACAATGAGCAGTTCTTC. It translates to CASSPHGASYNEQFF.

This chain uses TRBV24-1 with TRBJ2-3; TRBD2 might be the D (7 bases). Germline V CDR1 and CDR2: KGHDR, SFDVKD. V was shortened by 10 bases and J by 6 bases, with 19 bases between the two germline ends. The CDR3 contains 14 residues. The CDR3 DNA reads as TGTGCCACGGGGGGGCGAGGCCCACCGGATACGCAGTATTTT. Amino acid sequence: CATGGRGPPDTQYF.

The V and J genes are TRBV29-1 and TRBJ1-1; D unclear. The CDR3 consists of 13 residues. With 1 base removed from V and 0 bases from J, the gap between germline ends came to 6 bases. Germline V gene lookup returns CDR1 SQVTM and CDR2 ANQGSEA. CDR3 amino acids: CSVEGALNTEAFF. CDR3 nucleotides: TGCAGCGTTGAAGGGGCGTTGAACACTGAAGCTTTCTTT.

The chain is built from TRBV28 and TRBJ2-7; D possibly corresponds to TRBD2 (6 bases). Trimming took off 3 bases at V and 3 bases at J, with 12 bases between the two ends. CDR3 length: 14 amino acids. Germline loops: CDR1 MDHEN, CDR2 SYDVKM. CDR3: CASSLVGEVYEQYF. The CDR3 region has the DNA TGTGCCAGCAGTTTGGTAGGGGAGGTCTACGAGCAGTACTTC.

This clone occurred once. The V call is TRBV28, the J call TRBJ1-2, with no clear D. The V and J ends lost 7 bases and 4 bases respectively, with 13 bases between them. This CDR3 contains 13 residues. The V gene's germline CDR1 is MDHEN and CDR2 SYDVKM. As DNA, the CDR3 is TGTGCCAGCATCCCCTCCGGGGTCTATGGCTACACCTTC. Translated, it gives CASIPSGVYGYTF.

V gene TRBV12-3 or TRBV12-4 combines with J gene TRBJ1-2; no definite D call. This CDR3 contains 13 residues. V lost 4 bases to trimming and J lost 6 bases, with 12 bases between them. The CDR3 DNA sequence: TGTGCCAGCAGTTCCCCAGGATCGAATGGCTACACCTTC. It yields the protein CASSSPGSNGYTF.

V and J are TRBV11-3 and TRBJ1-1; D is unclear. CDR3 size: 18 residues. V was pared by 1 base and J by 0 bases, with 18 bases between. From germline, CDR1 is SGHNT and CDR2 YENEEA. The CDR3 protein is CASSLVQEASRVNTEAFF. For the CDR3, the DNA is TGTGCCAGCAGCTTAGTTCAGGAAGCCTCGCGGGTGAACACTGAAGCTTTCTTT.

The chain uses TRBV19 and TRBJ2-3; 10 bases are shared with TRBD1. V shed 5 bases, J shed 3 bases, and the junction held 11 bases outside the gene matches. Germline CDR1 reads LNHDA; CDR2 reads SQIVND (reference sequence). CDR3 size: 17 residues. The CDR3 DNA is TGTGCCAGTAGTGGTTCGAGTCGGGACAGGGGTACAGATACGCAGTATTTT. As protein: CASSGSSRDRGTDTQYF.

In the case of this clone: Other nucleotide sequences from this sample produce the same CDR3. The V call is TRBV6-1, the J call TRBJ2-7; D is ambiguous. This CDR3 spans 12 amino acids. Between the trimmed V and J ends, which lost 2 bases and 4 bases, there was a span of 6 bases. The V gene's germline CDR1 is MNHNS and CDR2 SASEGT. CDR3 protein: CASSEMRYEQYF. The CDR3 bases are TGTGCCAGCAGTGAAATGAGATACGAGCAGTACTTC.

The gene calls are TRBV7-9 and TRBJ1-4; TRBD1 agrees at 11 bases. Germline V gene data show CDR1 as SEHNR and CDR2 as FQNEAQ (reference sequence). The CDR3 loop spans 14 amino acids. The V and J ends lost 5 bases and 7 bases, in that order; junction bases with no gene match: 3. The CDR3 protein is CASSRGQGGEKLFF. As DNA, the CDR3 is TGTGCCAGCAGCCGGGGACAGGGGGGTGAAAAACTGTTTTTT.